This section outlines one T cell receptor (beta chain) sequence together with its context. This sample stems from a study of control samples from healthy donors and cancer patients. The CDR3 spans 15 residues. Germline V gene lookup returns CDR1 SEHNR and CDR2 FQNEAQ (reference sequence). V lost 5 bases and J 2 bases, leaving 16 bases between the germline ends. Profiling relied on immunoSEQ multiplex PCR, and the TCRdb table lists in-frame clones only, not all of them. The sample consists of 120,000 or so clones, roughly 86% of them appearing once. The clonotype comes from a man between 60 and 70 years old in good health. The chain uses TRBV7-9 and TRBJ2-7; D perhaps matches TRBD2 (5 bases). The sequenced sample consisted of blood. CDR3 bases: TGTGCCAGCAGCCCAGCGAGGGCTCCCCCCTACGAGCAGTACTTC. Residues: CASSPARAPPYEQYF.